This T cell receptor (beta chain) was observed in a study of OX40 agonist ivuxolimab in advanced cancers. Study-wide background: Ivuxolimab, an agonistic anti-OX40 (CD134) antibody, was given to patients. Patients enrolled in dose escalation were diagnosed with hepatocellular carcinoma, melanoma, renal cell or head and neck cancer. General observations from the study: By week 6 at 0.1 to 3.0 mg/kg, blood CD4+ and CD8+ T cells had expanded clonally. Partial responders treated at 0.1-3.0 mg/kg exhibited clonal expansion among the lowest measured.

About this clone itself: The antigen is unknown.

Method: immunoSEQ multiplex PCR; TCRdb's copy keeps in-frame clones and lacks some. The profile shows tens of thousands of clones, 70% to 90% of them singletons. The CDR3 is 16 amino acids. V was pared by 2 bases and J by 1 base, with 11 bases between. Per germline, CDR1 LNHDA and CDR2 SQIVND (reference sequence). The source was CD4+ or CD8+ T cells sorted from blood, collected in a trial of the OX40 agonist ivuxolimab. The genes are TRBV19 and TRBJ2-2, with D maybe TRBD2 (5 bases). The sequence came from an adult with an advanced solid tumor such as melanoma, head and neck, liver or kidney cancer. The CDR3 loop reads CASSIRGQLNTGELFF. In nucleotides, the CDR3 is TGTGCCAGTAGTATAAGAGGGCAATTGAACACCGGGGAGCTGTTTTTT.